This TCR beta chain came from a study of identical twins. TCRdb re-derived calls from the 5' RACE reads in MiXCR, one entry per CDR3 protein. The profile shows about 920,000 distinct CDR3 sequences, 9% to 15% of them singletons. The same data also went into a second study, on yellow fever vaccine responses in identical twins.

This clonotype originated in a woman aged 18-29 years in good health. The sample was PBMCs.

CDR3 in DNA: TGTGCCACCAGTGATTTGCCCCCCCTACAGGACTACGAGCAGTACTTC. Its translation: CATSDLPPLQDYEQYF. The chain couples TRBV24-1 to TRBJ2-7, with D possibly matching TRBD1 (5 bases). The CDR3 contains 16 residues. CDR1 KGHDR and CDR2 SFDVKD come from the germline V gene. Deletions cut 0 bases from V and 3 bases from J, with 14 bases between.